The present T cell receptor (beta chain) was sequenced within a study of T cells in localized non-small cell lung cancer. Whole-study results and caveats: Clonality peaked in uninvolved adjacent lung rather than tumor. In adjacent lung appeared a median 57 of the top 100 tumor clones.

The CDR3 loop spans 16 amino acids. Trimming shortened V by 7 bases and J by 1 base, and 17 bases separated the two germline ends. Germline values: CDR1 MNHNY, CDR2 SVGAGI (reference sequence). The method was immunoSEQ multiplex PCR; TCRdb's version includes in-frame clones alone and lacks a portion of them. This table holds over 70,000 clones, roughly nine tenths found once. A remark on this clone: Antigen: not known.

The starting material was peripheral blood, obtained before any cancer treatment. This sequence was found in a male donor aged 60 or over with stage III squamous cell lung carcinoma. The chain combines TRBV6-6 with TRBJ1-5; weak D call: TRBD1 (5 bases). This CDR3 reads CASTYIRQGSNQPQHF. DNA of the CDR3: TGTGCCAGCACCTACATTAGGCAGGGAAGCAATCAGCCCCAGCATTTT.